This record looks at one T cell receptor (beta chain) sequence and its context. The authors' processing: Reference gene primer amplification in the assay estimated nucleated cell counts. TCRdb's table, derived via immunoSEQ multiplex PCR, lists solely in-frame clones and lacks some. Clonal size and the V and J genes are those of that table, whereas D and trimming came from the DNA. The profile covers over 200,000 clones, with about 87% appearing a single time and 2% to 3% taken by the ten largest. The sample belongs to a study of blood T cell repertoires in COVID-19. Per germline, CDR1 SQVTM and CDR2 ANQGSEA. The V and J ends lost 2 bases and 9 bases respectively, with 3 bases between them. The length of the CDR3 is 9 residues.

Sequencing was done on a sample of peripheral blood. The chain is built from TRBV29-1 and TRBJ2-3; no reliable D call. The receptor's source is a woman in her forties or fifties with acute or convalescent COVID-19. CDR3 DNA sequence: TGCAGCGTTGAATTAACGCAGTATTTT. The encoded protein is CSVELTQYF.